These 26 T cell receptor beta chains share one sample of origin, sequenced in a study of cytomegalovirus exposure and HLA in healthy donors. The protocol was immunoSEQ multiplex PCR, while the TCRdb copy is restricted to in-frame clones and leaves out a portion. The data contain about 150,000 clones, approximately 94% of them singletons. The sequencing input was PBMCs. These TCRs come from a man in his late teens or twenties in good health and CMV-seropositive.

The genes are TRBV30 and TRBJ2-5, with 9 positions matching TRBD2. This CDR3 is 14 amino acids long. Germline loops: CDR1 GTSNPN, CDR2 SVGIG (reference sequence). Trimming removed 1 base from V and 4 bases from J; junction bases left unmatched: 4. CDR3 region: CAWSGRGRVETQYF. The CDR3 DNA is TGTGCCTGGAGTGGTCGCGGGAGGGTAGAGACCCAGTACTTC. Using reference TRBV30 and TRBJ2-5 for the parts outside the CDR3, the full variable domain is SQTIHQWPATLVQPVGSPLSLECTVEGTSNPNLYWYRQAAGRGLQLLFYSVGIGQISSEVPQNLSASRPQDRQFILSSKKLLLSDSGFYLCAWSGRGRVETQYFGPGTRLLVL.

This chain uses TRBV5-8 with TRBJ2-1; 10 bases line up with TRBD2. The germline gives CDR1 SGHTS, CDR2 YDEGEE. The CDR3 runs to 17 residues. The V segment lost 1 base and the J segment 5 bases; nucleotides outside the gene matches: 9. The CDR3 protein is CASSLYPKLAGNNEQFF. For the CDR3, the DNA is TGTGCCAGCAGCTTGTACCCCAAACTAGCGGGAAACAATGAGCAGTTCTTC.

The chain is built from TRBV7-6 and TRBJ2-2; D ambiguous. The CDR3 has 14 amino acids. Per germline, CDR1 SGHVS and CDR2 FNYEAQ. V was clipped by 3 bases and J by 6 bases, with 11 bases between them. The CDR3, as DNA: TGTGCCAGCAGCTTCATCAGTTTGGCCGGGGAGCTGTTTTTT. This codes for CASSFISLAGELFF.

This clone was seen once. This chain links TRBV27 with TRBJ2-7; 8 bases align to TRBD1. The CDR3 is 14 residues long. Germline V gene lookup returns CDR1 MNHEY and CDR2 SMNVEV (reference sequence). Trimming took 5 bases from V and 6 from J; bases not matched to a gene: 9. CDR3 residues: CASSAGTGSVEQYF. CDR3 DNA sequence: TGTGCCAGCAGTGCAGGGACAGGATCCGTCGAGCAGTACTTC.

This CDR3 is CASSLLAGAEDTQYF. The CDR3 DNA sequence: TGCGCCAGCAGCTTGTTAGCGGGAGCAGAAGATACGCAGTATTTT. The chain has TRBV5-1 and TRBJ2-3, with 9 bases aligning to TRBD2. The CDR3 length is 15 residues. V lost 1 base, J lost 5 bases, and 5 bases stayed unmatched. Looked up from germline, CDR1 is SGHRS and CDR2 is YFSETQ.

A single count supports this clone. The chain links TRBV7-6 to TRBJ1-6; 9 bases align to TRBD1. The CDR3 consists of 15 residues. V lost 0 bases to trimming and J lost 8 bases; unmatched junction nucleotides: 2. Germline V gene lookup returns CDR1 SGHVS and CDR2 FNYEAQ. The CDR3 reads CASSLAGTGHSPLHF. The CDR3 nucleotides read TGTGCCAGCAGCTTAGCTGGGACAGGGCATTCACCCCTCCACTTT.

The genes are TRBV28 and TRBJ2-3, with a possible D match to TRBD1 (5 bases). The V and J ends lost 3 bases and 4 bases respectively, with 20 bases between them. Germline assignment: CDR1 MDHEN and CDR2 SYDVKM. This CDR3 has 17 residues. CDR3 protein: CASSFKVAGFFADTQYF. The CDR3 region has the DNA TGTGCCAGCAGTTTTAAAGTGGCAGGGTTTTTTGCAGATACGCAGTATTTT.

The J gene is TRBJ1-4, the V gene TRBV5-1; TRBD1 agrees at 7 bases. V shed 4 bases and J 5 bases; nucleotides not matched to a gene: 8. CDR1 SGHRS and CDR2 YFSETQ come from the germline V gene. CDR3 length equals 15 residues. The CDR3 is CASSIRQGPNEKLFF. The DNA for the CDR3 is TGCGCCAGCAGCATCCGACAGGGACCAAATGAAAAACTGTTTTTT. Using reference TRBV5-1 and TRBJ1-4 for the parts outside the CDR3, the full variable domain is KAGVTQTPRYLIKTRGQQVTLSCSPISGHRSVSWYQQTPGQGLQFLFEYFSETQRNKGNFPGRFSGRQFSNSRSEMNVSTLELGDSALYLCASSIRQGPNEKLFFGSGTQLSVL.

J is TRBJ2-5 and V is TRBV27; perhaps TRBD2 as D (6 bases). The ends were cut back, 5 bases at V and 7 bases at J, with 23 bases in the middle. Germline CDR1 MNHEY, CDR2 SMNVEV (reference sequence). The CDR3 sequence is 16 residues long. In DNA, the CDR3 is TGTGCCAGCAGTATGCTTTCCCCTCGACTAGGCGGGACCCAGTACTTC. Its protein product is CASSMLSPRLGGTQYF.

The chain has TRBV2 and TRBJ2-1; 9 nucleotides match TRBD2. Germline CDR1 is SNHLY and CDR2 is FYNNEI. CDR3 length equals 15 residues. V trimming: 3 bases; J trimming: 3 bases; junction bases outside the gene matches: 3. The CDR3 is CASSEAGGFYNEQFF. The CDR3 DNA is TGTGCCAGCAGTGAGGCGGGAGGGTTCTACAATGAGCAGTTCTTC.

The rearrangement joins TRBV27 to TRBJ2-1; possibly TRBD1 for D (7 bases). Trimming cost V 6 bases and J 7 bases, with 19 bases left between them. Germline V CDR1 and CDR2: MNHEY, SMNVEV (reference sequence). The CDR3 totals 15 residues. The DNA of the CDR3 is TGTGCCAGCAGGACCGACAGGGTAGGAGGGAATGAGCAGTTCTTC. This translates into CASRTDRVGGNEQFF.

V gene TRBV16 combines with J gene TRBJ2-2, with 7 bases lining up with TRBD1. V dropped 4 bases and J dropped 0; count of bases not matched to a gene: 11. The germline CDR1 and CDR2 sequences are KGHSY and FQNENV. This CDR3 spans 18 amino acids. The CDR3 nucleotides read TGTGCCAGCAGCCCTGGGACACAGGGGATATCGAACACCGGGGAGCTGTTTTTT. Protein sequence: CASSPGTQGISNTGELFF.

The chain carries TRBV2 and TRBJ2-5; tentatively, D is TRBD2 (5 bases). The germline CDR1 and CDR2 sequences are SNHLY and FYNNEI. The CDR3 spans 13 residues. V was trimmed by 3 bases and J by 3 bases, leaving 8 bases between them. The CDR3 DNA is TGTGCCAGCAGTGAGGACTTGGAAGAGACCCAGTACTTC. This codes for CASSEDLEETQYF.

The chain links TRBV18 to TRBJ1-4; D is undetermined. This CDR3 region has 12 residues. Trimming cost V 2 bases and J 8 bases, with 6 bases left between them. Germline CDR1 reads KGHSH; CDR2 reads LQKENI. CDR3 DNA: TGTGCCAGCTCACCATCACACGAAAAACTGTTTTTT. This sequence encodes CASSPSHEKLFF.

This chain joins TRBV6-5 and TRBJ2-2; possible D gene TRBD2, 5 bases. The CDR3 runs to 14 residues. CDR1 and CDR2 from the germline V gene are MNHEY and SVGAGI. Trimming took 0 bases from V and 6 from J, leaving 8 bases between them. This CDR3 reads CASSYSRDPGELFF. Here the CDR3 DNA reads TGTGCCAGCAGTTACTCGAGGGATCCCGGGGAGCTGTTTTTT.

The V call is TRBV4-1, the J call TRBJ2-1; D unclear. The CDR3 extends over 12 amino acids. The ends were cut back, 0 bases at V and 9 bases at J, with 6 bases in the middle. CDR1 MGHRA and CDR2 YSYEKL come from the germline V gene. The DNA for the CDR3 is TGCGCCAGCAGCCAAGATCTAATTGAGCAGTTCTTC. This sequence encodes CASSQDLIEQFF.

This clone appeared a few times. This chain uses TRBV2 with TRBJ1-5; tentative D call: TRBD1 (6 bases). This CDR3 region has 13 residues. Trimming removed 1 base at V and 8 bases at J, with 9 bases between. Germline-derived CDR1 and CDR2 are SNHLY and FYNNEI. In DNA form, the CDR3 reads TGTGCCAGCAGTGAAGGCAGGGGAAAGCCCCAGCATTTT. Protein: CASSEGRGKPQHF.

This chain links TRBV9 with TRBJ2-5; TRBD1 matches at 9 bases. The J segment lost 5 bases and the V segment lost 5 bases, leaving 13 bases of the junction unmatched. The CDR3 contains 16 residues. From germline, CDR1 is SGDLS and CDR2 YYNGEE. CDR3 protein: CASSPTGGGEWETQYF. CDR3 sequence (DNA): TGTGCCAGCAGTCCCACAGGGGGCGGTGAGTGGGAGACCCAGTACTTC.

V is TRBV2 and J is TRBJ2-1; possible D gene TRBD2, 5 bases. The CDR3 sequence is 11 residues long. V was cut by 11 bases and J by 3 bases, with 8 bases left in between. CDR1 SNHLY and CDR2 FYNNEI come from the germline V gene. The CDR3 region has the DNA TGTGCCGTTGGAGGCTACAATGAGCAGTTCTTC. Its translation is CAVGGYNEQFF.

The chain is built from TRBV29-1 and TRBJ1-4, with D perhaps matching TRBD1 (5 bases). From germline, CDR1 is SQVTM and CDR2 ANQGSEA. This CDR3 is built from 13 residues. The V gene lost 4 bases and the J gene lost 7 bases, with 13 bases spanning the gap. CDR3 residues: CSVGTIRSEKLFF. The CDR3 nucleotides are TGCAGCGTTGGGACAATAAGGAGTGAAAAACTGTTTTTT.

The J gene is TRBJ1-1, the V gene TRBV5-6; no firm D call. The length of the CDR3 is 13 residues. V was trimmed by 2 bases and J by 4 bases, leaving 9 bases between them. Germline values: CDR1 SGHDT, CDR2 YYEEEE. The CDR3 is CASSFEERTEAFF. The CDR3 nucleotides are TGTGCCAGCAGCTTTGAGGAGCGCACTGAAGCTTTCTTT.

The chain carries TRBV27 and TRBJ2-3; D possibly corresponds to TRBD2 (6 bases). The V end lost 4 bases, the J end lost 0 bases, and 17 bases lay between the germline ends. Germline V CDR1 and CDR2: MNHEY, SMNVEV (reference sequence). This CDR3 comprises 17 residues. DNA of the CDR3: TGTGCCAGCAGTTATATGGGAGGAAGAACTAGCACAGATACGCAGTATTTT. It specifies CASSYMGGRTSTDTQYF.

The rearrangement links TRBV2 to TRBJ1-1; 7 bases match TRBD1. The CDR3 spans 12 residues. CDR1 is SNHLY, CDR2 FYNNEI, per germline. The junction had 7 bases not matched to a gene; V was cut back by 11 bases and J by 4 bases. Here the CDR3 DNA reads TGTGCCGGAAGACAGGGCCTCACTGAAGCTTTCTTT. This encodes CAGRQGLTEAFF. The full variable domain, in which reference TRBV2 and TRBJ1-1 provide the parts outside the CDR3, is EPEVTQTPSHQVTQMGQEVILRCVPISNHLYFYWYRQILGQKVEFLVSFYNNEISEKSEIFDDQFSVERPDGSNFTLKIRSTKLEDSAMYFCAGRQGLTEAFFGQGTRLTVV.

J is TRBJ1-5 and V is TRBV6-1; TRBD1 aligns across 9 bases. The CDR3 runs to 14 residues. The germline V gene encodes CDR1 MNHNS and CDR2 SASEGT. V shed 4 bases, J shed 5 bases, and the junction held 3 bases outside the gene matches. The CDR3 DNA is TGTGCCAGCAGTGGGGACAGGGAATATCAGCCCCAGCATTTT. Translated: CASSGDREYQPQHF.

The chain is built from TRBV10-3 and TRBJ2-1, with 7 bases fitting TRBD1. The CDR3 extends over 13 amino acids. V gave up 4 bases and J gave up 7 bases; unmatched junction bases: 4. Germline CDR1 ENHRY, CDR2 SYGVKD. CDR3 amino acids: CAISVGQQNEQFF. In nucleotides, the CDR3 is TGTGCCATCAGTGTGGGACAGCAAAATGAGCAGTTCTTC.

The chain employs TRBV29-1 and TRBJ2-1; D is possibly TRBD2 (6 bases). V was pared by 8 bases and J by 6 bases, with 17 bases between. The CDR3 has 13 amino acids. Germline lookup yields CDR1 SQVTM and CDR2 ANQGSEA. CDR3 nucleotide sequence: TGCAGCTCCCTTTTAGCGGCACTCAATGAGCAGTTCTTC. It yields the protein CSSLLAALNEQFF.